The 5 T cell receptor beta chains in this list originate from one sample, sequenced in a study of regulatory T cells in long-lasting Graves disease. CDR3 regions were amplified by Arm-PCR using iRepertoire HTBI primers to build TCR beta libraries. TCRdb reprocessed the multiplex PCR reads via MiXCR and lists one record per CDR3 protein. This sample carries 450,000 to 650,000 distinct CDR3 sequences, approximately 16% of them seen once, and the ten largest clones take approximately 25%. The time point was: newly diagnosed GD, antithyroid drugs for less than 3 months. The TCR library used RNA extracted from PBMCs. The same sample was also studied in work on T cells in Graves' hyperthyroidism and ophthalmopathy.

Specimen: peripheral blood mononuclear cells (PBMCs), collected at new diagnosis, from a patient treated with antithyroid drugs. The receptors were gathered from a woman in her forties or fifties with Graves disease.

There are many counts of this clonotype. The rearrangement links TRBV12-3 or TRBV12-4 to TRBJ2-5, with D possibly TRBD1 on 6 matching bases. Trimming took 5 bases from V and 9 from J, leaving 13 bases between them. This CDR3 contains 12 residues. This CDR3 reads CASSPDRSAQYF. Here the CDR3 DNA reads TGTGCCAGCAGTCCAGACAGGTCGGCCCAGTACTTC.

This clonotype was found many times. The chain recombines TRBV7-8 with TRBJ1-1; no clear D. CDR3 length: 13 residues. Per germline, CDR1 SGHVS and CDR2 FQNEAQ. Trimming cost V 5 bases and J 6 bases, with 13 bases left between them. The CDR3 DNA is TGTGCCAGCAGCCCCGCAAGCAGCGCTGAAGCTTTCTTT. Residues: CASSPASSAEAFF. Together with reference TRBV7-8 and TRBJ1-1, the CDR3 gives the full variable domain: GAGVSQSPRYKVAKRGQDVALRCDPISGHVSLFWYQQALGQGPEFLTYFQNEAQLDKSGLPSDRFFAERPEGSVSTLKIQRTQQEDSAVYLCASSPASSAEAFFGQGTRLTVV.

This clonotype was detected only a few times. Written as DNA, the CDR3 is TGCGCCAGTCGGACGGCCAGCACAGATACGCAGTATTTT. Translated: CASRTASTDTQYF. The V and J genes are TRBV5-1 and TRBJ2-3; the D is unclear. The germline V gene encodes CDR1 SGHRS and CDR2 YFSETQ. With 8 bases removed from V and 0 bases from J, the gap between germline ends came to 10 bases. The CDR3 extends over 13 amino acids.

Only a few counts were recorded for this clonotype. Written as DNA, the CDR3 is TGTGCCAGCAGCCGAAGCGGGGGGGCGGTTATAGATACGCAGTATTTT. Translation gives CASSRSGGAVIDTQYF. This sequence joins TRBV5-4 and TRBJ2-3; 10 positions match TRBD2. This CDR3 contains 16 residues. V dropped 4 bases and J dropped 5; count of bases not matched to a gene: 10. Germline V gives CDR1 SGHNT, CDR2 YYREEE (reference sequence). Variable domain in full (rest from reference TRBV5-4 and TRBJ2-3): ETGVTQSPTHLIKTRGQQVTLRCSSQSGHNTVSWYQQALGQGPQFIFQYYREEENGRGNFPPRFSGLQFPNYSSELNVNALELDDSALYLCASSRSGGAVIDTQYFGPGTRLTVL.

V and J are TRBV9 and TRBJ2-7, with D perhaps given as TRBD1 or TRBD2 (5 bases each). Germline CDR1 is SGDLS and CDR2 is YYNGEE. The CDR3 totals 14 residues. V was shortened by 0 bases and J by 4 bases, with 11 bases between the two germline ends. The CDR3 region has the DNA TGTGCCAGCAGCGTAGGGGACCAGCCATACGAGCAGTACTTC. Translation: CASSVGDQPYEQYF.